A selection of T cell receptor beta chains follows, all from one sample in a study of CD8 T cells in ankylosing spondylitis. TCRdb re-called the 5' RACE reads with MiXCR, one entry per CDR3 protein. The sample carries some 270,000 distinct CDR3 sequences, roughly a third recorded once. Material: blood, either unsorted or a sorted T cell fraction (not recorded which). The receptors stem from a male donor with ankylosing spondylitis or in good health (not recorded which). Both conserved end residues are part of each CDR3. Each record gives: CDR3 DNA, CDR3 protein, V gene, D gene, J gene, clone size. D genes are given only for firm matches. Some rows have no size entry. The others give once, few or many, or a class for an expanded clone.

CDR3nt: TGCGCCAGCAGCCTCAGGACACTTTTC
CDR3aa: CASSLRTLF
v_gene: TRBV4-1
d_gene: .
j_gene: TRBJ2-7
abundance: .

CDR3nt: TGTGCCAGCAGTTTTCAGACTAGCGCAACCTACGAGCAGTACTTC
CDR3aa: CASSFQTSATYEQYF
v_gene: TRBV12-3/TRBV12-4
d_gene: TRBD2
j_gene: TRBJ2-7
abundance: .

CDR3nt: TGTGCCAGCACCACGGGACCGACAGATACGCAGTATTTT
CDR3aa: CASTTGPTDTQYF
v_gene: TRBV3-1
d_gene: .
j_gene: TRBJ2-3
abundance: few

CDR3nt: TGTGCCAGCAGCTTAGGAACTAGGCCCGCCGGGGAGACCCAGTACTTC
CDR3aa: CASSLGTRPAGETQYF
v_gene: TRBV11-2
d_gene: .
j_gene: TRBJ2-5
abundance: few

CDR3nt: TGCGCCAGCACGCGGGCAGAGTCGGCCAATGAGCAGTTCTTC
CDR3aa: CASTRAESANEQFF
v_gene: TRBV5-1
d_gene: .
j_gene: TRBJ2-1
abundance: .

CDR3nt: TGCAGCGTTGATCGAGTGGCCGCCAACACTGAAGCTTTCTTT
CDR3aa: CSVDRVAANTEAFF
v_gene: TRBV29-1
d_gene: .
j_gene: TRBJ1-1
abundance: .

CDR3nt: TGTGCCAGCAGTTTTTGGGGCTCCACAGATACGCAGTATTTT
CDR3aa: CASSFWGSTDTQYF
v_gene: TRBV12-3/TRBV12-4
d_gene: .
j_gene: TRBJ2-3
abundance: few

CDR3nt: TGCAGTGCTAGATCAAGGGAGACTGTCAACACAGATACGCAGTATTTT
CDR3aa: CSARSRETVNTDTQYF
v_gene: TRBV20-1
d_gene: .
j_gene: TRBJ2-3
abundance: few

CDR3nt: TGTGCCAGCAGTTTAGCGCTAGGGCGAGATACGCAGTATTTT
CDR3aa: CASSLALGRDTQYF
v_gene: TRBV12-3/TRBV12-4
d_gene: .
j_gene: TRBJ2-3
abundance: few

CDR3nt: TGTGCCACCAGAACGGCGGGGACAGGCTATGGCTACACCTTC
CDR3aa: CATRTAGTGYGYTF
v_gene: TRBV15
d_gene: TRBD1
j_gene: TRBJ1-2
abundance: .

CDR3nt: TGCAGTGCTAGAGACGCTAGTAAGGTTTACAATGAGCAGTTCTTC
CDR3aa: CSARDASKVYNEQFF
v_gene: TRBV20-1
d_gene: .
j_gene: TRBJ2-1
abundance: .

CDR3nt: TGCAGTGCCGCGAGCTCCTATAATTCACCCCTCCACTTT
CDR3aa: CSAASSYNSPLHF
v_gene: TRBV20-1
d_gene: .
j_gene: TRBJ1-6
abundance: .

CDR3nt: TGTGCCAGCAGTGCGACAGGGGGTAACGAGCAGTACTTC
CDR3aa: CASSATGGNEQYF
v_gene: TRBV6-1
d_gene: TRBD1
j_gene: TRBJ2-7
abundance: many

CDR3nt: TGCAGCGTTTACCTAGGGGACATTCAGTACTTC
CDR3aa: CSVYLGDIQYF
v_gene: TRBV29-1
d_gene: .
j_gene: TRBJ2-4
abundance: .

CDR3nt: TGTGCCAGCAGTCCCCGGGGGCCACGACGGGATACGCAGTATTTT
CDR3aa: CASSPRGPRRDTQYF
v_gene: TRBV12-3/TRBV12-4
d_gene: .
j_gene: TRBJ2-3
abundance: .

CDR3nt: TGTGCCAGCAGTTTAAGGGGAGGGGACGAGACCCAGTACTTC
CDR3aa: CASSLRGGDETQYF
v_gene: TRBV27
d_gene: TRBD2
j_gene: TRBJ2-5
abundance: .